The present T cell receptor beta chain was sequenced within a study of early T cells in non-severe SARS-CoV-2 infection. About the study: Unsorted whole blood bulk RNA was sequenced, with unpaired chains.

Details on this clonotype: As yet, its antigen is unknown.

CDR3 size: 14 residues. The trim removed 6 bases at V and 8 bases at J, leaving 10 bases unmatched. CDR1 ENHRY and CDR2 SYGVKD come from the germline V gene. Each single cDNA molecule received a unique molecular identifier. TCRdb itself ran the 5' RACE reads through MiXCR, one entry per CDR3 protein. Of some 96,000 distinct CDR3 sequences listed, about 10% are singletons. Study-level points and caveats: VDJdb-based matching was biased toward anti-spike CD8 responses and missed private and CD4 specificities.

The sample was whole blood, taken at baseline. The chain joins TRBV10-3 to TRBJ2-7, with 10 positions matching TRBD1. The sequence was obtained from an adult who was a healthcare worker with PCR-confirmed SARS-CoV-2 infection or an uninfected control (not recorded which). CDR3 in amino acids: CAISSPGQGIKQYF. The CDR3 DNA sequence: TGTGCCATCAGCAGCCCGGGACAGGGGATCAAGCAGTACTTC.